The TCR beta chain under discussion was sequenced for a study of blood T cells in healthy people across ages. Then a second PCR, running roughly 7 to 11 cycles, was carried out with a sample-barcoded 5' primer and a J-beta primer mix. TCRdb re-analysed the 5' RACE reads in MiXCR, keeping a single row per CDR3 protein. The data contain hundreds of thousands of distinct CDR3 sequences, about 53% of them seen just once; the ten biggest clones take up roughly 34%. The V and J ends lost 2 bases and 2 bases respectively, with 20 bases between them. In germline, CDR1 is MNHEY, CDR2 SVGEGT. The CDR3 contains 18 residues.

This receptor was obtained from a man in his fifties or sixties in good health. The J gene is TRBJ2-3, the V gene TRBV6-2 or TRBV6-3; maybe TRBD2 (6 bases). The sequencing input was blood. CDR3 DNA sequence: TGTGCCAGCAGTTACCCAAGTCGCGGACTATCCTCCACAGATACGCAGTATTTT. Translated: CASSYPSRGLSSTDTQYF.